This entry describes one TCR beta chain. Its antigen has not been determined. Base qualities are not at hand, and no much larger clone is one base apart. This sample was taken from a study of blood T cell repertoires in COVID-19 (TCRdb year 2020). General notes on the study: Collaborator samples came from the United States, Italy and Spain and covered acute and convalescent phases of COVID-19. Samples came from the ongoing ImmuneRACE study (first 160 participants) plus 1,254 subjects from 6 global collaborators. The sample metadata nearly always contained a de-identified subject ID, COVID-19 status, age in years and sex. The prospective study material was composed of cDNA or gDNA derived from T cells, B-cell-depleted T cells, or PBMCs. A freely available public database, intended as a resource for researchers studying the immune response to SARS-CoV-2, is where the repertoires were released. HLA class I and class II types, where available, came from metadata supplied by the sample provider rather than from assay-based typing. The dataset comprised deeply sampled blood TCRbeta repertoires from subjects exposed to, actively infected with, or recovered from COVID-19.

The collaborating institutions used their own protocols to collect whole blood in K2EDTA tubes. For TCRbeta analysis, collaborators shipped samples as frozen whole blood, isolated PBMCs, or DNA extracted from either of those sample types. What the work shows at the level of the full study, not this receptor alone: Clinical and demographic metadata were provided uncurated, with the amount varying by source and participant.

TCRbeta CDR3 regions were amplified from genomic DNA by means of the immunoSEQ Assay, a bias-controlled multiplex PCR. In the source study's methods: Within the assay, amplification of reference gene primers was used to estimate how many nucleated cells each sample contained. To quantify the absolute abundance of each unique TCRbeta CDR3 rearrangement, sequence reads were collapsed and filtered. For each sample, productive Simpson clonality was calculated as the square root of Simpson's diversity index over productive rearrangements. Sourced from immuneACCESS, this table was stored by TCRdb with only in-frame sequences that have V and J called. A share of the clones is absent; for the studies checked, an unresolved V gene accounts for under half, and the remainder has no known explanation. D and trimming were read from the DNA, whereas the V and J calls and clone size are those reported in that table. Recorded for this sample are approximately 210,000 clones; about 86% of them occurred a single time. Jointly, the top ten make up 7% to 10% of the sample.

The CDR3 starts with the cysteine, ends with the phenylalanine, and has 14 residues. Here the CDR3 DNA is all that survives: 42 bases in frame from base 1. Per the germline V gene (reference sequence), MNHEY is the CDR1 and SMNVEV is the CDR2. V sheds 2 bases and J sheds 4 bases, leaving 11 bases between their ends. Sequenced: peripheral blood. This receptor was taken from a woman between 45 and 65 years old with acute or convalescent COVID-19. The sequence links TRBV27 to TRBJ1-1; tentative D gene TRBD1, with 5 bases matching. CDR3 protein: CASSLTGGSTEAFF. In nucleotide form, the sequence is TGTGCCAGCAGTTTAACTGGGGGGTCCACTGAAGCTTTCTTT.